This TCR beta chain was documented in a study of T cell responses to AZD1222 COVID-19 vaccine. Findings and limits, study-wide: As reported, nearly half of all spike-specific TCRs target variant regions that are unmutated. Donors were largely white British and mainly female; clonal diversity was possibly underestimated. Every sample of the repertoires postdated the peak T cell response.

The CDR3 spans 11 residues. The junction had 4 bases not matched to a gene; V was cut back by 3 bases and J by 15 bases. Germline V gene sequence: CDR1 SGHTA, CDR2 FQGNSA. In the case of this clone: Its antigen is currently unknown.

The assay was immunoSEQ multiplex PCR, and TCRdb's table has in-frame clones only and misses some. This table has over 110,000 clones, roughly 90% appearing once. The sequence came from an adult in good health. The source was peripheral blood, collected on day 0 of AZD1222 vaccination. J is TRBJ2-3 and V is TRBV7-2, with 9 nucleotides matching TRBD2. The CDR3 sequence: CASSLGLAPYF. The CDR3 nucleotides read TGTGCCAGCAGCTTGGGACTAGCTCCCTATTTT.